This T cell receptor (beta chain) was documented in a study of OX40 agonist ivuxolimab in advanced cancers. Across the study: Patients were treated with ivuxolimab, an agonistic anti-OX40 (CD134) antibody. Patients were about 83% male with ages roughly 20 to 80, mean about 65. In three patients, partial responses were observed, one with hepatocellular carcinoma and two with cutaneous melanoma.

Profiling relied on immunoSEQ multiplex PCR, and the TCRdb table lists in-frame clones only, not all of them. Of under 85,000 clones listed, roughly 90% are singletons. Per the germline V gene, CDR1 is SGHNT and CDR2 is YYREEE (reference sequence). Trimming took 5 bases from V and 1 from J; bases not matched to a gene: 8. This CDR3 spans 15 amino acids. This TCR came from an adult with an advanced solid tumor such as melanoma, head and neck, liver or kidney cancer. The sample consisted of CD4+ or CD8+ T cells sorted from blood, taken in a trial of the OX40 agonist ivuxolimab. The V call is TRBV5-4, the J call TRBJ2-7; 8 bases agree with TRBD1. CDR3 protein: CASSNRDRSSYEQYF. In DNA, the CDR3 is TGTGCCAGCAGTAACCGGGACAGGTCATCCTACGAGCAGTACTTC.